This T cell receptor (beta chain) was documented in a study of neoadjuvant anti-PD-1 for oral cavity cancer. Clones were sequenced by immunoSEQ multiplex PCR, and TCRdb holds only the in-frame ones, with some missing. The sample holds about 14,000 clones, about four fifths seen once. The germline V and J ends were trimmed by 6 bases and 0 bases, with 12 bases remaining between them. The germline V gene encodes CDR1 MDHEN and CDR2 SYDVKM. The CDR3 runs to 15 residues. This clone was picked up one time. The time point was: after neoadjuvant nivolumab, at surgical resection. V usage is TRBV28 and J usage is TRBJ1-3, with D uncertain. This receptor was taken from a person between 35 and 79 years old with oral cavity squamous cell carcinoma. Sequencing used PBMCs, obtained after nivolumab (anti-PD-1) treatment. The CDR3 here is CASRRVGTSGNTIYF. CDR3 nucleotides: TGTGCCAGCAGACGGGTCGGCACCTCTGGAAACACCATATATTTT.